The 30 T cell receptor beta chains below were found in one sample sequenced in a study of blood T cell repertoires in COVID-19 (dated by TCRdb to 2018 to 2021). Receptor amplification or capture employed the immunoSEQ multiplex PCR assay. Entries here come from immuneACCESS through TCRdb and include only in-frame sequences with V and J called. Some clones fail to appear in such tables; in the studies checked, an unresolved V gene covers under half of the shortfall, and the cause of the remainder is unknown. A total of 170,000 or so clones appear in this sample, roughly 90% of them only once. The top ten hold roughly 7% of the sample. Sequenced material: PBMCs or T cells enriched from blood (not recorded which). These receptors all stem from a woman aged 50 to 60 who had recovered from COVID-19.

This sequence joins TRBV6-6 and TRBJ1-5; 10 bases map to TRBD1. Germline V gives CDR1 MNHNY, CDR2 SVGAGI (reference sequence). The CDR3 is 16 residues long. With V trimmed by 5 bases and J by 6 bases, 10 bases remained unmatched. This chain's CDR3 is CASSPLVGDRGQPQHF. In nucleotides, the CDR3 is TGTGCCAGCAGTCCGCTGGTCGGGGACAGGGGTCAGCCCCAGCATTTT.

The chain joins TRBV6-5 to TRBJ1-2, with 7 bases fitting TRBD1. Trimming removed 0 bases from V and 2 bases from J; junction bases left unmatched: 0. In germline, CDR1 is MNHEY, CDR2 SVGAGI. The CDR3 runs to 14 residues. This CDR3 reads CASSYSGQNYGYTF. The CDR3 DNA follows: TGTGCCAGCAGTTACTCGGGACAGAACTATGGCTACACCTTC.

This chain joins TRBV2 and TRBJ1-1; a weak D match, TRBD1 (6 bases). V lost 8 bases, J lost 1 base, and 14 bases lay in between. The germline gives CDR1 SNHLY, CDR2 FYNNEI. The CDR3 contains 14 residues. CDR3 DNA: TGTGCCAGCCTCTTAGAGACAGGGAACACTGAAGCTTTCTTT. Translated, it gives CASLLETGNTEAFF.

The gene calls are TRBV28 and TRBJ2-1; 11 bases map to TRBD2. The CDR3 sequence is 16 residues long. V dropped 2 bases and J dropped 6; count of bases not matched to a gene: 6. CDR1 and CDR2 (germline): MDHEN, SYDVKM. Written as DNA, the CDR3 is TGTGCCAGCAGTTTAGAACTAGCGGGAGATCCCAATGAGCAGTTCTTC. Its translation is CASSLELAGDPNEQFF.

This chain uses TRBV30 with TRBJ2-7; D is possibly TRBD1 (7 bases). V was pared by 4 bases and J by 4 bases, with 14 bases between. Germline V gives CDR1 GTSNPN, CDR2 SVGIG (reference sequence). The CDR3 has 13 residues. CDR3: CAWTQGGGYEQYF. CDR3 sequence (DNA): TGTGCCTGGACCCAGGGGGGTGGATACGAGCAGTACTTC.

The chain recombines TRBV29-1 with TRBJ1-1, with D perhaps matching TRBD1 (5 bases). This CDR3 is built from 14 residues. Trimming left V 6 bases short and J 8 bases short, with 22 bases between. Germline CDR1 and CDR2: SQVTM and ANQGSEA. This CDR3 is CSVGISPKGWEAFF. CDR3 in DNA: TGCAGCGTGGGGATATCCCCCAAGGGGTGGGAAGCTTTCTTT.

This rearrangement joins TRBV27 to TRBJ2-3; D is unresolved. The V and J ends lost 3 bases and 8 bases respectively, with 15 bases between them. This CDR3 region has 14 residues. Germline CDR1 MNHEY, CDR2 SMNVEV (reference sequence). CDR3 bases: TGTGCCAGCAGTTTGGCGGATCCCCGCGGTACGCAGTATTTT. This encodes CASSLADPRGTQYF.

The V gene is TRBV10-3, the J gene TRBJ2-1; 15 bases map to TRBD2. CDR1 and CDR2 from the germline V gene are ENHRY and SYGVKD. This CDR3 has 21 amino acids. V trimming: 5 bases; J trimming: 0 bases; junction bases outside the gene matches: 14. CDR3 amino acids: CAISSPIGLAGGVSSYNEQFF. The DNA for the CDR3 is TGTGCCATCAGTTCCCCTATAGGACTAGCGGGAGGGGTGAGCTCCTACAATGAGCAGTTCTTC.

The chain has TRBV3-1 (or the pseudogene TRBV3-2) and TRBJ2-1; D is undetermined. This CDR3 is 14 amino acids long. Germline lookup yields CDR1 LGHDT and CDR2 YNNKEL (reference sequence). Trimming stripped 4 bases from V and 2 bases from J, with 9 bases between. The CDR3 reads CASSRAVTYNEQFF. The DNA of the CDR3 is TGTGCCAGCAGCCGTGCGGTTACCTACAATGAGCAGTTCTTC.

This chain joins TRBV6-2 or TRBV6-3 and TRBJ2-7, with D maybe TRBD2 (5 bases). The ends were cut back, 6 bases at V and 0 bases at J, with 18 bases in the middle. The V gene's germline CDR1 is MNHEY and CDR2 SVGEGT. The CDR3 is 16 residues long. In DNA form, the CDR3 reads TGTGCCAGCAGCCACGAGGGCCTACTGGGCTCCTACGAGCAGTACTTC. Its translation is CASSHEGLLGSYEQYF.

The genes are TRBV27 and TRBJ1-2; 10 positions match TRBD1. The CDR3 totals 17 residues. Germline CDR1 MNHEY, CDR2 SMNVEV (reference sequence). The trim removed 6 bases at V and 6 bases at J, leaving 16 bases unmatched. CDR3 amino acids: CASSSPGGTGESDGYTF. The CDR3 bases are TGTGCCAGCAGCTCCCCGGGCGGGACAGGGGAGTCGGATGGCTACACCTTC.

The chain carries TRBV5-1 and TRBJ2-7, with 11 positions matching TRBD2. V was clipped by 5 bases and J by 2 bases; unmatched bases: 6. The CDR3 length is 15 residues. Germline lookup yields CDR1 SGHRS and CDR2 YFSETQ. The CDR3 loop reads CASSSTSGNTYEQYF. CDR3 DNA sequence: TGCGCCAGCAGTTCGACTAGCGGGAACACCTACGAGCAGTACTTC.

The chain links TRBV7-9 to TRBJ2-5; TRBD2 agrees at 9 bases. Germline V gives CDR1 SEHNR, CDR2 FQNEAQ (reference sequence). CDR3 length equals 16 residues. V lost 2 bases and J lost 0; bases outside the gene matches: 4. The CDR3 region is CASSLLASGNQETQYF. The DNA of the CDR3 is TGTGCCAGCAGCTTACTGGCTAGCGGGAACCAAGAGACCCAGTACTTC.

This sequence joins TRBV5-1 and TRBJ2-7, with 9 nucleotides matching TRBD2. CDR1 is SGHRS, CDR2 YFSETQ, per germline. This CDR3 spans 13 amino acids. The V gene end was trimmed by 3 bases and the J gene end by 6 bases; junction bases not matched to a gene: 4. The DNA of the CDR3 is TGCGCCAGCAGCTGGCGGGAGGGCCTCGAGCAGTACTTC. It translates to CASSWREGLEQYF.

V gene TRBV19 combines with J gene TRBJ2-5, with TRBD2 identical over 12 bases. The CDR3 runs to 15 residues. Germline CDR1 is LNHDA and CDR2 is SQIVND (reference sequence). The trim removed 4 bases at V and 4 bases at J, leaving 4 bases unmatched. In nucleotides, the CDR3 is TGTGCCAGTAGTACCTCTAGCGGGAGGGGAGAGACCCAGTACTTC. Encoded protein: CASSTSSGRGETQYF.

In its sample, this clone was seen a few times. The V gene is TRBV2, the J gene TRBJ2-1, with 11 bases identical to TRBD2. V lost 5 bases to trimming and J lost 14 bases; unmatched junction nucleotides: 8. The CDR3 has 13 amino acids. Germline CDR1 is SNHLY and CDR2 is FYNNEI. The CDR3 coding sequence is TGTGCCAGCAGTCGACTAGCGGGAAAGGCGGAGTTCTTC. Protein product: CASSRLAGKAEFF.

The rearrangement uses TRBV4-1 and TRBJ2-3; D not certain. Germline assignment: CDR1 MGHRA and CDR2 YSYEKL. The CDR3 extends over 14 amino acids. The ends were cut back, 0 bases at V and 4 bases at J, with 8 bases in the middle. This chain's CDR3 is CASSQERSADTQYF. CDR3 DNA sequence: TGCGCCAGCAGCCAAGAGAGGAGCGCAGATACGCAGTATTTT.

The chain recombines TRBV19 with TRBJ1-5; 7 positions agree with TRBD1. CDR3 length: 15 amino acids. Trimming at V came to 3 bases and at J to 6 bases, leaving 8 bases not matched to a gene. Germline V gene sequence: CDR1 LNHDA, CDR2 SQIVND (reference sequence). This chain's CDR3 is CASSIWGQGVQPQHF. The CDR3 nucleotides are TGTGCCAGTAGTATTTGGGGTCAGGGGGTTCAGCCCCAGCATTTT.

The chain has TRBV7-9 and TRBJ2-2; TRBD1 aligns across 8 bases. V lost 5 bases, J lost 1 base, and 9 bases stayed unmatched. CDR1 and CDR2 (germline): SEHNR, FQNEAQ (reference sequence). The CDR3 contains 17 residues. CDR3 nucleotide sequence: TGTGCCAGCAGCGATCCATCCGGGACAGGGAACACCGGGGAGCTGTTTTTT. It codes for CASSDPSGTGNTGELFF.

The rearrangement links TRBV7-9 to TRBJ1-1; tentative D call: TRBD1 (5 bases). CDR3 length: 15 amino acids. The germline gives CDR1 SEHNR, CDR2 FQNEAQ (reference sequence). The germline V and J ends were trimmed by 1 base and 0 bases, with 9 bases remaining between them. The DNA of the CDR3 is TGTGCCAGCAGCTTAGTGAGGACAATGAACACTGAAGCTTTCTTT. Translating it yields CASSLVRTMNTEAFF.

This clone was seen once. This chain links TRBV12-1 with TRBJ1-2; the table gives TRBD1 as D, unverified against the DNA. TRBV12-1 is shown as a pseudogene. The CDR3 loop spans 14 amino acids. This CDR3 reads CASSFDRGICGYTF. For the CDR3, the DNA is TGTGCCAGCAGCTTTGACAGGGGGATTTGCGGCTACACCTTC.

The gene calls are TRBV29-1 and TRBJ2-7; D might be TRBD2 (6 bases). This CDR3 contains 13 residues. V lost 6 bases and J 2 bases, leaving 14 bases between the germline ends. Germline CDR1 and CDR2: SQVTM and ANQGSEA. The CDR3 region is CSVGTSWAYEQYF. The CDR3 DNA follows: TGCAGCGTAGGGACTTCCTGGGCCTACGAGCAGTACTTC.

The chain has TRBV7-9 and TRBJ2-3; 9 positions match TRBD1. In germline, CDR1 is SEHNR, CDR2 FQNEAQ (reference sequence). V dropped 4 bases and J dropped 4; count of bases not matched to a gene: 3. The CDR3 extends over 14 amino acids. Here the CDR3 reads CASSYRQGADTQYF. In DNA form, the CDR3 reads TGTGCCAGCAGCTACCGACAGGGGGCAGATACGCAGTATTTT.

The genes are TRBV2 and TRBJ2-3; 13 bases map to TRBD2. The CDR3 is 14 residues long. The germline V gene has CDR1 SNHLY and CDR2 FYNNEI. V was clipped by 10 bases and J by 4 bases; unmatched bases: 5. The CDR3 spells CAILLAGGADTQYF. DNA for the CDR3: TGTGCCATTTTACTAGCGGGAGGGGCAGATACGCAGTATTTT.

The rearrangement uses TRBV6-5 and TRBJ2-1, with 12 bases identical to TRBD2. The germline V gene has CDR1 MNHEY and CDR2 SVGAGI. V gave up 7 bases and J gave up 6 bases; unmatched junction bases: 7. The CDR3 consists of 15 residues. The CDR3 DNA is TGTGCCAGCAAGCTAGCGGGAGGGCGGAGCAATGAGCAGTTCTTC. Its translation: CASKLAGGRSNEQFF.

The DNA for the CDR3 is TGTGCCAGCAGGACCTCACAGGGTCTTCGGGACGAGCAGTACTTC. It is translated as CASRTSQGLRDEQYF. V gene TRBV2 combines with J gene TRBJ2-7; D might be TRBD1 (6 bases). The CDR3 is 15 residues long. Germline V lookup: CDR1 SNHLY, CDR2 FYNNEI. Trimming stripped 6 bases from V and 5 bases from J, with 20 bases between.

The chain joins TRBV25-1 to TRBJ2-5; TRBD1 is a possible D gene (5 bases). Trimming pared 4 bases from V and 5 bases from J, leaving 20 bases between. The V gene's germline CDR1 is MGHDK and CDR2 SYGVNS. The length of the CDR3 is 16 residues. This chain's CDR3 is CASSVNQGISRETQYF. The CDR3 nucleotides read TGTGCCAGCAGTGTAAATCAGGGCATTTCCCGGGAGACCCAGTACTTC.

J is TRBJ1-1 and V is TRBV5-4, with TRBD1 identical over 7 bases. The CDR3 runs to 14 residues. CDR1 and CDR2 from the germline V gene are SGHNT and YYREEE (reference sequence). J was trimmed by 8 bases and V by 3 bases; bases with no gene match: 10. Here the CDR3 reads CASSSKGQTPEAFF. The CDR3 DNA sequence: TGTGCCAGCAGCTCAAAGGGACAGACCCCCGAAGCTTTCTTT.

This chain uses TRBV5-4 with TRBJ2-3; 8 bases align to TRBD2. CDR1 is SGHNT, CDR2 YYREEE, per germline (reference sequence). J lost 1 base, V lost 2 bases, and 3 bases had no gene match. CDR3 length equals 15 residues. CDR3 in amino acids: CASSFPGLGTDTQYF. The CDR3 DNA reads as TGTGCCAGCAGCTTCCCGGGACTAGGCACAGATACGCAGTATTTT.

As DNA, the CDR3 is TGTGCCAGCAGCCTCCGGGACAGGGGAGGTGGCTACACCTTC. Protein product: CASSLRDRGGGYTF. The chain carries TRBV5-4 and TRBJ1-2; 10 bases align to TRBD1. J lost 7 bases, V lost 4 bases, and 7 bases had no gene match. CDR1 and CDR2 from the germline V gene are SGHNT and YYREEE (reference sequence). The CDR3 spans 14 residues.